The 9 T cell receptor beta chains given below trace back to one sample, sequenced in a study of T cells in Graves' hyperthyroidism and ophthalmopathy (dated by TCRdb to about 2019). The library was generated by multiplex PCR. Data came from an Illumina HiSeq 2000. The TCR beta CDR3 regions were amplified from RNA transcripts. The first round of RT-PCR for the TCR CDR3 was performed with the HTBI primer set and the Qiagen OneStep RT-PCR kit. Using fastp trimming at Q25 and MiXCR clonotype assembly, TCRdb reanalyzed the public sequencing data and kept in-frame beta chains. Every CDR3 protein is listed once, alongside the most common genes and DNA of its rows. The sample table shows a few hundred thousand distinct CDR3 sequences, and around 15% are seen once. Approximately 30% of the sample is held by the ten biggest clonotypes. Sequencing was performed on blood. Receptors originate from a woman aged 25 to 39 with Graves' ophthalmopathy.

This clonotype was found many times. This chain links TRBV5-1 with TRBJ2-1; TRBD1 agrees at 12 bases. This CDR3 has 18 amino acids. Germline V gene sequence: CDR1 SGHRS, CDR2 YFSETQ. J gave up 1 base and V 4 bases, and 9 bases lay outside the gene matches. Written as DNA, the CDR3 is TGCGCCAGCAGCACCGGGACAGGGGGCGTAGCATCCTACAATGAGCAGTTCTTC. Translating gives CASSTGTGGVASYNEQFF.

As for this clonotype: A junction end diverges from the germline sequence, so it may reflect a read error. This chain uses TRBV7-8 with TRBJ1-1, with D perhaps matching TRBD1 (6 bases). CDR3 length: 14 residues. Germline loops: CDR1 SGHVS, CDR2 FQNEAQ. CDR3 amino acids: CASGFLTGYTEAFF. The CDR3 DNA reads as TGTGCCAGCGGCTTTCTAACAGGGTACACTGAAGCTTTCTTT.

This clonotype was picked up many times. This chain uses TRBV12-3 or TRBV12-4 with TRBJ2-1; 15 positions agree with TRBD2. J lost 9 bases, V lost 5 bases, and 8 bases had no gene match. CDR3 size: 16 residues. CDR3 nucleotides: TGTGCCAGCAGTAAGGGACTAGCGGGAGGTCGGATTGAGCAGTTCTTC. Translated: CASSKGLAGGRIEQFF.

The chain is built from TRBV7-9 and TRBJ2-7, with 11 nucleotides matching TRBD1. V dropped 3 bases and J dropped 5; count of bases not matched to a gene: 6. CDR3 length equals 15 residues. CDR1 and CDR2 (germline): SEHNR, FQNEAQ (reference sequence). In DNA form, the CDR3 reads TGTGCCAGCAGCTTCACCGGGACAGGGGGGCACGAGCAGTACTTC. It specifies CASSFTGTGGHEQYF.

This clonotype was recorded many times. The rearrangement joins TRBV20-1 to TRBJ1-2; maybe TRBD1 (5 bases). Germline V gene sequence: CDR1 DFQATT, CDR2 SNEGSKA (reference sequence). The CDR3 extends over 13 amino acids. With 5 bases removed from V and 2 bases from J, the gap between germline ends came to 12 bases. CDR3 coding DNA: TGCAGTGCTGAGCCCAGGGAAAACTATGGCTACACCTTC. This codes for CSAEPRENYGYTF.

This chain joins TRBV6-2 or TRBV6-3 and TRBJ1-5; TRBD1 might be the D (6 bases). Trimming pared 5 bases from V and 7 bases from J, leaving 12 bases between. The CDR3 covers 13 residues. Germline lookup yields CDR1 MNHEY and CDR2 SVGEGT. CDR3 in amino acids: CASSHRVRQPQHF. CDR3 DNA sequence: TGTGCCAGCAGTCACAGGGTCAGGCAGCCCCAGCATTTT.

The table lists this clonotype with many counts. J is TRBJ2-1 and V is TRBV20-1, with D possibly being TRBD1 (6 bases). Germline V gives CDR1 DFQATT, CDR2 SNEGSKA (reference sequence). V lost 4 bases and J 0 bases, leaving 10 bases between the germline ends. This CDR3 region has 14 residues. The CDR3 DNA reads as TGCAGTGCTAACGGACAGAACTCCTACAATGAGCAGTTCTTC. Translated, it gives CSANGQNSYNEQFF.

This clonotype was counted at least ten times. J is TRBJ2-3 and V is TRBV3-1; D uncertain. Trimming shortened V by 0 bases and J by 9 bases, and 13 bases separated the two germline ends. The CDR3 loop spans 14 amino acids. Germline loops: CDR1 LGHDT, CDR2 YNNKEL (reference sequence). The CDR3 is CASSQDRSPATQYF. The CDR3 bases are TGTGCCAGCAGCCAAGATCGGTCCCCAGCCACGCAGTATTTT.

The V and J genes are TRBV6-2 or TRBV6-3 and TRBJ2-4, with TRBD1 matching over 8 bases. The germline CDR1 and CDR2 sequences are MNHEY and SVGEGT. Trimming at V came to 4 bases and at J to 5 bases, leaving 4 bases not matched to a gene. This CDR3 is built from 14 residues. Here the CDR3 reads CASSLDRAENIQYF. DNA for the CDR3: TGTGCCAGCAGTTTGGACAGGGCAGAAAACATTCAGTACTTC.